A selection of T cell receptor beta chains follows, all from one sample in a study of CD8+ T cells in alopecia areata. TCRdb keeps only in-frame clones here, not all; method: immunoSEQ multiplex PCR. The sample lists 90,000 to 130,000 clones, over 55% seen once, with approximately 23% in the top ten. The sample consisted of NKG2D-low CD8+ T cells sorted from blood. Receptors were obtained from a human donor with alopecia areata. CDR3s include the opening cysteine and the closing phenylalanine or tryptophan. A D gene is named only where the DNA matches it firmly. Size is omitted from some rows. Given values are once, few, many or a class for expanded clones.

CASSLPPIDLYNEQFF,TGCGCCAGCAGCTTGCCCCCCATTGACCTATACAATGAGCAGTTCTTC,-,TRBJ2-1,-,TRBV5-1
CASSQDRPSGYYNEQFF,TGTGCCAGCAGCCAAGATAGGCCTAGCGGTTATTACAATGAGCAGTTCTTC,few,TRBJ2-1,TRBD2,TRBV14
CASSQVRDRTYEQYF,TGCGCCAGCAGCCAAGTTCGGGACAGAACCTACGAGCAGTACTTC,-,TRBJ2-7,TRBD1,TRBV4-1
CASRKGTGAQFF,TGTGCCAGCAGGAAGGGCACCGGGGCGCAGTTCTTC,-,TRBJ2-1,-,TRBV28
CASSDRGLGYTF,TGTGCCAGCAGTGACAGGGGGCTAGGCTACACCTTC,once,TRBJ1-2,TRBD1,TRBV28
CASSVGAANSYEQYF,TGTGCCAGCAGCGTAGGTGCGGCCAACTCCTACGAGCAGTACTTC,-,TRBJ2-7,-,TRBV9
CSVIGTDAYEQYF,TGCAGCGTTATTGGGACAGATGCCTACGAGCAGTACTTC,once,TRBJ2-7,TRBD1,TRBV29-1
CASSSLPGREIGETQYF,TGTGCCAGCAGCTCCCTTCCGGGGCGGGAGATAGGAGAGACCCAGTACTTC,-,TRBJ2-5,TRBD2,TRBV13
CASSAAGGASYEQYF,TGTGCCAGCAGCGCCGCGGGGGGCGCTTCCTACGAGCAGTACTTC,-,TRBJ2-7,TRBD2,TRBV5-6
CASSPGTWELFF,TGTGCCAGCTCCCCGGGGACCTGGGAGCTGTTTTTT,-,TRBJ2-2,-,TRBV18
CASRGGSMGNEQYF,TGTGCCAGCAGGGGCGGGAGTATGGGCAACGAGCAGTACTTC,-,TRBJ2-7,TRBD2,TRBV27
CASSFGANEQFF,TGTGCCAGCAGCTTCGGAGCAAATGAGCAGTTCTTC,few,TRBJ2-1,-,TRBV7-8
CASSQVLGDDGTHEQYF,TGCGCCAGCAGCCAAGTGTTGGGTGACGACGGGACGCACGAGCAGTACTTC,once,TRBJ2-7,-,TRBV4-1
CASSLRGYEQYF,TGTGCCAGCAGTTTAAGGGGATACGAGCAGTACTTC,-,TRBJ2-7,-,TRBV28
CASSLLAGDYRRAKNIQYF,TGCGCCAGCAGCTTGCTAGCTGGGGACTACCGGAGGGCCAAAAACATTCAGTACTTC,-,TRBJ2-4,TRBD2,TRBV5-1
CASSPLSSGRIPGETQYF,TGTGCCAGCAGCCCTCTCTCTAGCGGGAGGATCCCGGGGGAGACCCAGTACTTC,many,TRBJ2-5,TRBD2,TRBV28
CASTNYRDRGYEQYF,TGTGCCAGCACTAACTACCGGGACAGGGGCTACGAGCAGTACTTC,-,TRBJ2-7,TRBD1,TRBV28
CASSLVGTTRADTQYF,TGTGCCAGCAGTTTGGTTGGGACTACCCGGGCAGATACGCAGTATTTT,-,TRBJ2-3,TRBD2,TRBV27
CASTMMGGVGTDTQYF,TGTGCCAGCACCATGATGGGGGGAGTCGGCACAGATACGCAGTATTTT,-,TRBJ2-3,-,TRBV5-6
CASSMDRVATQYF,TGTGCCAGTAGTATGGACAGGGTAGCGACCCAGTACTTC,few,TRBJ2-5,TRBD1,TRBV19
CASRSTGQGSYEQYF,TGTGCCAGCAGGTCCACGGGACAGGGGTCCTACGAGCAGTACTTC,-,TRBJ2-7,TRBD1,TRBV28
CASTGGEWETQYF,TGCGCCAGCACGGGGGGCGAATGGGAGACCCAGTACTTC,-,TRBJ2-5,-,TRBV5-1
CAISDPGTSYEQYF,TGTGCCATCAGTGACCCCGGGACTAGCTACGAGCAGTACTTC,few,TRBJ2-7,TRBD2,TRBV10-3
CSVVYDSGELFF,TGCAGCGTTGTCTACGACTCCGGGGAGCTGTTTTTT,-,TRBJ2-2,-,TRBV29-1
CASSPGLAGEANTGELFF,TGTGCCAGCAGCCCGGGACTAGCGGGAGAGGCGAACACCGGGGAGCTGTTTTTT,few,TRBJ2-2,TRBD2,TRBV5-4
CAISARQAPPSYEQYF,TGTGCCATCAGTGCCCGACAGGCCCCACCATCCTACGAGCAGTACTTC,-,TRBJ2-7,-,TRBV10-3
CASDREVTGELFF,TGTGCCAGCGACAGGGAGGTAACCGGGGAGCTGTTTTTT,-,TRBJ2-2,-,TRBV6-1